The 32 T cell receptor beta chains presented below share a single source sample, sequenced in a study of CD8 T cells in ankylosing spondylitis. No antigens are known for them. Study-level findings and limits: A motif of 7 or 8 highly homologous TCR beta variants was seen as apparently characteristic of ankylosing spondylitis blood.

A single record per CDR3 protein comes from TCRdb applying MiXCR to the 5' RACE reads. The sample records fewer than 250,000 distinct CDR3 sequences, approximately 20% being singletons. The material sequenced was blood, either unsorted or a sorted T cell fraction (not recorded which). These receptors all come from a male donor with ankylosing spondylitis.

J is TRBJ2-7 and V is TRBV11-2, with D possibly matching TRBD2 (6 bases). The V and J ends lost 1 base and 0 bases respectively, with 13 bases between them. CDR1 is SGHAT, CDR2 FQNNGV, per germline. The CDR3 sequence is 16 residues long. CDR3 in DNA: TGTGCCAGCAGCTTAGGAGACGGACTAAACTCCTACGAGCAGTACTTC. It is translated as CASSLGDGLNSYEQYF.

The CDR3 DNA follows: TGTGCCAGCAGACCTAGGACAACCGCTAGAGAAGAGACCCAGTACTTC. Translating it yields CASRPRTTAREETQYF. V and J are TRBV9 and TRBJ2-5, with D tentatively TRBD1 (5 bases). Looked up from germline, CDR1 is SGDLS and CDR2 is YYNGEE. Trimming took off 5 bases at V and 3 bases at J, with 20 bases between the two ends. There are 16 residues in the CDR3.

This clonotype was picked up many times. The chain recombines TRBV4-1 with TRBJ2-4; D may be TRBD2 (5 bases). Between the trimmed V and J ends, which lost 2 bases and 6 bases, there was a span of 14 bases. This CDR3 is 15 amino acids long. Germline values: CDR1 MGHRA, CDR2 YSYEKL. This CDR3 is CASSQSLDEGNIQYF. As DNA, the CDR3 is TGCGCCAGCAGCCAATCACTAGACGAGGGAAACATTCAGTACTTC.

The V and J genes are TRBV6-2 or TRBV6-3 and TRBJ2-2, with 10 bases lining up with TRBD1. Germline V gene sequence: CDR1 MNHEY, CDR2 SVGEGT. The CDR3 sequence is 17 residues long. Trimming removed 1 base from V and 4 bases from J; junction bases left unmatched: 6. The CDR3 region is CASSYFPDRGFTGELFF. CDR3 in DNA: TGTGCCAGCAGTTACTTCCCGGACAGGGGGTTCACCGGGGAGCTGTTTTTT.

The chain links TRBV18 to TRBJ1-1, with no clear D. The germline CDR1 and CDR2 sequences are KGHSH and LQKENI. This CDR3 comprises 14 residues. The V end lost 2 bases, the J end lost 7 bases, and 14 bases lay between the germline ends. CDR3 nucleotides: TGTGCCAGCTCACCAGGTCAGGACTACCGTGAAGCTTTCTTT. This translates into CASSPGQDYREAFF.

The CDR3 reads CSAFRDRPISYEQYF. As DNA, the CDR3 is TGCAGTGCTTTTCGTGACAGGCCTATTTCCTACGAGCAGTACTTC. The genes are TRBV20-1 and TRBJ2-7; the D gene is possibly TRBD1 (6 bases). Trimming removed 5 bases from V and 1 base from J, with 18 bases in between. The CDR3 is 15 amino acids. Per the germline V gene, CDR1 is DFQATT and CDR2 is SNEGSKA (reference sequence).

The chain is built from TRBV6-2 or TRBV6-3 and TRBJ2-7; D unclear. From germline, CDR1 is MNHEY and CDR2 SVGEGT. The CDR3 spans 12 residues. V lost 7 bases and J 7 bases, leaving 14 bases between the germline ends. The CDR3 DNA is TGTGCCAGCATGGAAAGGGCGCAGGAGCAGTACTTC. Its protein product is CASMERAQEQYF.

V is TRBV9 and J is TRBJ1-1; weak D call: TRBD1 (5 bases). The V and J ends lost 6 bases and 5 bases respectively, with 17 bases between them. Per germline, CDR1 SGDLS and CDR2 YYNGEE. The CDR3 runs to 14 residues. CDR3 nucleotides: TGTGCCAGCACCCAAACGGCCGGGGGAACTGAAGCTTTCTTT. It specifies CASTQTAGGTEAFF.

This clonotype was seen a single time. The rearrangement links TRBV7-6 to TRBJ2-6; D gene ambiguous. V lost 3 bases and J 7 bases, leaving 16 bases between the germline ends. Germline assignment: CDR1 SGHVS and CDR2 FNYEAQ. This CDR3 region has 16 residues. The CDR3 coding sequence is TGTGCCAGCAGCTTGGATCGGTGGTACGGAGCCAACGTCCTGACTTTC. It is translated as CASSLDRWYGANVLTF.

The J gene is TRBJ2-7, the V gene TRBV28; D uncertain. Trimming took off 5 bases at V and 5 bases at J, with 13 bases between the two ends. Per the germline V gene, CDR1 is MDHEN and CDR2 is SYDVKM. The CDR3 has 13 amino acids. The CDR3 reads CASSIGHPNEQYF. CDR3 coding DNA: TGTGCCAGCAGTATAGGTCACCCGAACGAGCAGTACTTC.

This clonotype occurred a few times. The chain carries TRBV6-5 and TRBJ1-1; D unclear. Trimming shortened V by 0 bases and J by 0 bases, and 8 bases separated the two germline ends. This CDR3 contains 15 residues. From germline, CDR1 is MNHEY and CDR2 SVGAGI. As DNA, the CDR3 is TGTGCCAGCAGTTACTCGGAGGTCATGAACACTGAAGCTTTCTTT. It translates to CASSYSEVMNTEAFF.

Written as DNA, the CDR3 is TGTGCCAGCAGCGCCCACGGGGGCGCCTGGACCTCCTACGAGCAGTACTTC. Translated, it gives CASSAHGGAWTSYEQYF. This chain joins TRBV9 and TRBJ2-7; possibly TRBD1 or TRBD2 for D (6 bases each). Per the germline V gene, CDR1 is SGDLS and CDR2 is YYNGEE. This CDR3 spans 17 amino acids. V dropped 3 bases and J dropped 0 bases, with 19 bases sitting between them. Variable domain in full (rest from reference TRBV9 and TRBJ2-7): DSGVTQTPKHLITATGQRVTLRCSPRSGDLSVYWYQQSLDQGLQFLIQYYNGEERAKGNILERFSAQQFPDLHSELNLSSLELGDSALYFCASSAHGGAWTSYEQYFGPGTRLTVT.

This clonotype has more than one count but fewer than ten. The chain employs TRBV28 and TRBJ1-5; 9 nucleotides align to TRBD1. CDR3 size: 16 residues. Losses at the gene ends were 5 bases for V and 0 bases for J; bases not matched to a gene: 5. In germline, CDR1 is MDHEN, CDR2 SYDVKM. This chain's CDR3 is CASSTTGGYSNQPQHF. The CDR3 coding sequence is TGTGCCAGCAGTACGACAGGGGGATATAGCAATCAGCCCCAGCATTTT.

The J gene is TRBJ2-3, the V gene TRBV2; 8 positions match TRBD1. The CDR3 contains 15 residues. V lost 3 bases, J lost 1 base, and 3 bases stayed unmatched. Looked up from germline, CDR1 is SNHLY and CDR2 is FYNNEI. CDR3 protein: CASSDDRGGTDTQYF. The CDR3 DNA sequence: TGTGCCAGCAGTGATGACAGGGGAGGCACAGATACGCAGTATTTT.

The chain couples TRBV29-1 to TRBJ1-4, with D uncertain. Germline V gene sequence: CDR1 SQVTM, CDR2 ANQGSEA. Trimming removed 0 bases from V and 0 bases from J, with 11 bases in between. The CDR3 contains 16 residues. The CDR3 bases are TGCAGCGTTGAAGATTGGGTTGGTACAACTAATGAAAAACTGTTTTTT. Translated, it gives CSVEDWVGTTNEKLFF.

This clonotype appeared many times. V usage is TRBV3-1 and J usage is TRBJ2-7; 9 bases agree with TRBD1. The CDR3 has 15 residues. V dropped 3 bases and J dropped 2; count of bases not matched to a gene: 5. CDR1 and CDR2 (germline): LGHDT, YNNKEL (reference sequence). The CDR3 coding sequence is TGTGCCAGCAGCCAGGAGGACAGGGGCCCCTACGAGCAGTACTTC. Its translation is CASSQEDRGPYEQYF.

This clonotype occurred a few times. The genes are TRBV18 and TRBJ2-7; D is perhaps TRBD1 or TRBD2 (5 bases each). This CDR3 region has 13 residues. V lost 3 bases and J 7 bases, leaving 13 bases between the germline ends. The V gene's germline CDR1 is KGHSH and CDR2 LQKENI. The CDR3 sequence is CASSPGTLEEQYF. The CDR3 coding sequence is TGTGCCAGCTCACCCGGGACGCTAGAAGAGCAGTACTTC.

The chain joins TRBV24-1 to TRBJ2-1; either TRBD1 or TRBD2 may supply D (6 bases each). The V end was cut by 6 bases, the J end by 6 bases, with 17 bases between. The CDR3 totals 15 residues. Germline V gene data show CDR1 as KGHDR and CDR2 as SFDVKD. The CDR3 is CATSSGPGEFNEQFF. In DNA, the CDR3 is TGTGCCACCAGTAGCGGGCCAGGGGAATTCAATGAGCAGTTCTTC.

This clonotype was detected only a few times. The chain employs TRBV29-1 and TRBJ1-2; D is possibly TRBD1 (5 bases). In germline, CDR1 is SQVTM, CDR2 ANQGSEA. Trimming stripped 0 bases from V and 5 bases from J, with 10 bases between. This CDR3 contains 13 residues. The CDR3 loop reads CSVEDEGLYGYTF. CDR3 coding DNA: TGCAGCGTTGAAGATGAGGGGCTGTATGGCTACACCTTC.

This clonotype was seen only a few times. V is TRBV27 and J is TRBJ2-7; 9 bases fit TRBD1. Germline V gives CDR1 MNHEY, CDR2 SMNVEV (reference sequence). After removal of 3 bases from V and 6 bases from J, the junction contained 6 bases not matched to a gene. CDR3 length equals 14 residues. DNA of the CDR3: TGTGCCAGCAGTTTCGGACAGGGGATTGGCGAGCAGTACTTC. Protein sequence: CASSFGQGIGEQYF.

The rearrangement uses TRBV29-1 and TRBJ2-1; possibly TRBD1 or TRBD2 for D (5 bases each). The V gene's germline CDR1 is SQVTM and CDR2 ANQGSEA. CDR3 length: 15 residues. The ends were cut back, 5 bases at V and 6 bases at J, with 20 bases in the middle. CDR3 residues: CSVSIRGVESNEQFF. CDR3 coding DNA: TGCAGCGTTAGCATAAGAGGGGTTGAATCCAATGAGCAGTTCTTC.

There are a few counts of this clonotype. The chain recombines TRBV12-3 or TRBV12-4 with TRBJ2-1, with TRBD2 matching 12 bases. This CDR3 has 15 amino acids. After removal of 6 bases from V and 8 bases from J, the junction contained 8 bases not matched to a gene. Written as DNA, the CDR3 is TGTGCCAGCAGCTGGACTAGCGGGATCATCGATGAGCAGTTCTTC. As protein: CASSWTSGIIDEQFF.

The chain couples TRBV11-1 to TRBJ1-1; TRBD1 matches at 7 bases. The CDR3 extends over 16 amino acids. V lost 2 bases and J lost 1; bases outside the gene matches: 7. Germline V CDR1 and CDR2: SGHAT, FQDESV (reference sequence). DNA of the CDR3: TGTGCCAGCAGCTTAAAGGGCACAGGGGCGAACACTGAAGCTTTCTTT. Translation gives CASSLKGTGANTEAFF.

This sequence joins TRBV28 and TRBJ2-3; maybe TRBD2 (6 bases). CDR1 is MDHEN, CDR2 SYDVKM, per germline. The CDR3 is 14 amino acids. V was pared by 3 bases and J by 4 bases, with 11 bases between. CDR3 nucleotide sequence: TGTGCCAGCAGTTTCGGGGGAGGCGCAGATACGCAGTATTTT. Translating it yields CASSFGGGADTQYF.

This clonotype has only a few counts. The genes are TRBV3-1 and TRBJ2-5; D tentatively reads TRBD1 or TRBD2 (5 bases each). Trimming took off 1 base at V and 6 bases at J, with 9 bases between the two ends. This CDR3 comprises 13 residues. Per the germline V gene, CDR1 is LGHDT and CDR2 is YNNKEL (reference sequence). DNA of the CDR3: TGTGCCAGCAGCCAAGGGGACCTTCAGACCCAGTACTTC. Its translation: CASSQGDLQTQYF.

The chain is built from TRBV28 and TRBJ2-2, with 7 positions matching TRBD1. This CDR3 spans 14 amino acids. The germline V gene encodes CDR1 MDHEN and CDR2 SYDVKM. Trimming removed 4 bases from V and 4 bases from J; junction bases left unmatched: 3. The CDR3 spells CASSSTGTTGELFF. The CDR3, as DNA: TGTGCCAGCAGTTCGACAGGGACCACCGGGGAGCTGTTTTTT.

In this sample, this clonotype turned up once. Relative to the germline gene, one junction end is altered; a read error may explain this. The chain couples TRBV7-7 to TRBJ2-5, with D possibly being TRBD2 (5 bases). This CDR3 region has 14 residues. Germline V CDR1 and CDR2: SSHAT, FNYEAQ (reference sequence). In DNA form, the CDR3 reads TGTGCTAGCAGCCGTAGGCCCGGGGTAGAGACCCAGTACTTC. Encoded protein: CASSRRPGVETQYF.

The chain recombines TRBV24-1 with TRBJ1-2, with 9 positions matching TRBD1. The CDR3 contains 13 residues. V was pared by 7 bases and J by 6 bases, with 5 bases of the junction left unmatched. Germline assignment: CDR1 KGHDR and CDR2 SFDVKD. The CDR3 sequence: CATSAGTGHGYTF. CDR3 DNA sequence: TGTGCCACCAGCGCCGGGACAGGGCATGGCTACACCTTC.

V usage is TRBV9 and J usage is TRBJ2-5; unclear D gene. V lost 0 bases to trimming and J lost 1 base, with 4 bases between them. The CDR3 is 13 amino acids. The germline CDR1 and CDR2 sequences are SGDLS and YYNGEE. This CDR3 is CASSVGFQETQYF. As DNA, the CDR3 is TGTGCCAGCAGCGTAGGCTTCCAAGAGACCCAGTACTTC.

The CDR3 region has the DNA TGTGCCAGCACCCAGGGGGACAGCCTCTACGAGCAGTACTTC. Its protein product is CASTQGDSLYEQYF. This sequence joins TRBV7-9 and TRBJ2-7; 7 nucleotides agree with TRBD1. J was trimmed by 3 bases and V by 7 bases; bases with no gene match: 9. The length of the CDR3 is 14 residues. Per germline, CDR1 SEHNR and CDR2 FQNEAQ (reference sequence).

This clonotype was observed a handful of times. Here the CDR3 reads CASSLGWLAIQYF. CDR3 nucleotide sequence: TGTGCCAGCAGTTTAGGTTGGTTGGCCATTCAGTACTTC. V gene TRBV12-3 or TRBV12-4 combines with J gene TRBJ2-4, with D unclear. CDR3 length equals 13 residues. Trimming shortened V by 1 base and J by 9 bases, and 10 bases separated the two germline ends.

There are many counts of this clonotype. The genes are TRBV5-5 and TRBJ2-5; D gene uncertain. Germline CDR1 is SGHKS and CDR2 is YYEKEE (reference sequence). The CDR3 runs to 13 residues. V dropped 3 bases and J dropped 4 bases, with 10 bases sitting between them. CDR3 bases: TGTGCCAGCAGCTGGCAGAGGCGAGAGACCCAGTACTTC. Amino acids: CASSWQRRETQYF. The variable domain in full, with the rest retrieved from reference TRBV5-5 and TRBJ2-5, is DAGVTQSPTHLIKTRGQQVTLRCSPISGHKSVSWYQQVLGQGPQFIFQYYEKEERGRGNFPDRFSARQFPNYSSELNVNALLLGDSALYLCASSWQRRETQYFGPGTRLLVL.